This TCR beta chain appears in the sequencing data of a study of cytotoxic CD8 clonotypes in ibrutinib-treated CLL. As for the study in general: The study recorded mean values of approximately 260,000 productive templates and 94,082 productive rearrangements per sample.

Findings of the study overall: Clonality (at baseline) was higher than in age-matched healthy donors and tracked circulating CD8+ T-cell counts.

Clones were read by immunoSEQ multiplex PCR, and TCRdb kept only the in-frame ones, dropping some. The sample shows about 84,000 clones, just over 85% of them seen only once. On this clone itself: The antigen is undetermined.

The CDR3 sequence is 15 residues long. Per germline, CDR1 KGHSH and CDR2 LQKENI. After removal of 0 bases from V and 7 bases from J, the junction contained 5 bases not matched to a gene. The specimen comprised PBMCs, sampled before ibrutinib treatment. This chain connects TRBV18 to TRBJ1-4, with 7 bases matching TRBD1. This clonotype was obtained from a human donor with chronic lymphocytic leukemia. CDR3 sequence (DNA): TGTGCCAGCTCACCACCGACCCAGGGGGGTGAAAAACTGTTTTTT. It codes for CASSPPTQGGEKLFF.